This T cell receptor beta chain was sequenced during a study of blood T cell repertoires in COVID-19. Looking at the study overall: The study drew acute and convalescent COVID-19 samples from the United States, Italy and Spain. Sources were T cells, B-cell-depleted T cells, or PBMCs; the material itself was cDNA or gDNA.

The CDR3 loop spans 13 amino acids. Germline V gene lookup returns CDR1 SGHAT and CDR2 FQNNGV. With 4 bases removed from V and 2 bases from J, the gap between germline ends came to 9 bases. Original processing notes: How many nucleated cells were present was estimated from reference gene primer amplification. TCRdb's copy holds only in-frame clones and misses some; the assay was immunoSEQ multiplex PCR. The V and J calls and clone size are taken from that table; D and trimming were inferred from the DNA. In the table there are 25,000 to 30,000 clones, 60% to 80% of which are singletons. The genes are TRBV11-2 and TRBJ2-7, with D unclear. The receptor was derived from a boy between 2 and 10 years old with active or convalescent COVID-19. Sequencing was carried out using peripheral blood. CDR3 residues: CASSSITPYEQYF. The CDR3 coding sequence is TGTGCCAGCAGCTCTATCACCCCCTACGAGCAGTACTTC. Supplemented by reference TRBV11-2 and TRBJ2-7, the full variable domain reads EAGVAQSPRYKIIEKRQSVAFWCNPISGHATLYWYQQILGQGPKLLIQFQNNGVVDDSQLPKDRFSAERLKGVDSTLKIQPAKLEDSAVYLCASSSITPYEQYFGPGTRLTVT.